Listed here are 26 T cell receptor beta chains from one sample, sequenced in a study of T cells after yellow fever vaccination. TCRdb called the 5' RACE reads again in MiXCR, with one record for every CDR3 protein. Of some 500,000 distinct CDR3 sequences listed, roughly 13% were seen once; the top ten hold 11% to 15%. Sequences were derived from PBMCs, sampled on the day of the yellow fever booster vaccination. The source of these receptors is a young man who received the YFV17D yellow fever vaccine.

This clonotype appeared a few times. The rearrangement uses TRBV20-1 and TRBJ1-5; D unresolved. The CDR3 spans 14 residues. The V and J ends lost 6 bases and 2 bases respectively, with 14 bases between them. Germline assignment: CDR1 DFQATT and CDR2 SNEGSKA (reference sequence). This CDR3 is CSATRRVGNQPQHF. The CDR3 DNA reads TGCAGTGCCACCAGGAGGGTAGGCAATCAGCCCCAGCATTTT.

This clonotype was seen more than once but under ten times. The V and J genes are TRBV12-3 or TRBV12-4 and TRBJ1-2; 11 bases agree with TRBD1. This CDR3 spans 14 amino acids. The J segment lost 7 bases and the V segment lost 6 bases, leaving 7 bases of the junction unmatched. The CDR3 reads CASRGTGGLGGYTF. Written as DNA, the CDR3 is TGTGCCAGCAGAGGGACAGGGGGATTGGGTGGCTACACCTTC.

Only one count was recorded for this clonotype. The chain couples TRBV24-1 to TRBJ2-5; D is undetermined. CDR3 length: 12 residues. With 5 bases removed from V and 8 bases from J, the gap between germline ends came to 11 bases. Germline values: CDR1 KGHDR, CDR2 SFDVKD. CDR3 bases: TGTGCCACCAGTGCCCCGTCCTTTACCCAGTACTTC. Protein product: CATSAPSFTQYF.

V usage is TRBV2 and J usage is TRBJ2-1; 7 bases align to TRBD2. The germline V gene has CDR1 SNHLY and CDR2 FYNNEI. J gave up 6 bases and V 6 bases, and 11 bases lay outside the gene matches. The CDR3 loop spans 15 amino acids. The DNA of the CDR3 is TGTGCCAGCAGGCCTACTAGCGTCACAGGCAATGAGCAGTTCTTC. Its translation: CASRPTSVTGNEQFF.

The rearrangement uses TRBV6-1 and TRBJ2-7, with D unclear. Germline CDR1 MNHNS, CDR2 SASEGT. Trimming shortened V by 7 bases and J by 0 bases, and 13 bases separated the two germline ends. CDR3 length: 14 amino acids. CDR3: CASTRSTDSYEQYF. CDR3 coding DNA: TGTGCCAGCACTAGGTCGACGGACTCCTACGAGCAGTACTTC.

The V gene is TRBV7-9, the J gene TRBJ2-7; no firm D call. Germline V gene sequence: CDR1 SEHNR, CDR2 FQNEAQ (reference sequence). The CDR3 runs to 16 residues. With 4 bases removed from V and 1 base from J, the gap between germline ends came to 17 bases. The CDR3 bases are TGTGCCAGCAGCTCGATAAGAACAGAACCATCCTACGAGCAGTACTTC. Its protein is CASSSIRTEPSYEQYF.

A few counts support this clonotype. The CDR3 nucleotides are TGCAGTGCTAGAGATCAAGGGGGCCGGTTCAATGAGCAGTTCTTC. It translates to CSARDQGGRFNEQFF. The chain links TRBV20-1 to TRBJ2-1, with 7 bases lining up with TRBD1. CDR3 length: 15 residues. V lost 0 bases, J lost 6 bases, and 8 bases stayed unmatched. The V gene's germline CDR1 is DFQATT and CDR2 SNEGSKA (reference sequence).

This clonotype was observed once. J is TRBJ1-6 and V is TRBV20-1; D is possibly TRBD1 (5 bases). Germline CDR1 and CDR2: DFQATT and SNEGSKA (reference sequence). V gave up 7 bases and J gave up 5 bases, with 9 bases separating them. The CDR3 covers 12 residues. The chain's CDR3 is CSGGRNNSPLHF. The CDR3 DNA sequence: TGCAGTGGGGGCCGAAATAATTCACCCCTCCACTTT.

V usage is TRBV3-1 and J usage is TRBJ2-2; 7 bases agree with TRBD2. The J segment lost 5 bases and the V segment lost 4 bases, leaving 10 bases of the junction unmatched. In germline, CDR1 is LGHDT, CDR2 YNNKEL (reference sequence). The CDR3 runs 16 residues. The CDR3 sequence: CASSPERRERTGELFF. In DNA, the CDR3 is TGTGCCAGCAGCCCCGAGAGGCGGGAGAGGACCGGGGAGCTGTTTTTT.

A few counts support this clonotype. The CDR3 region has the DNA TGTGCCAGCAGCTCCCGGGACCGAGAGCAGCCCCAGCATTTT. Its protein product is CASSSRDREQPQHF. This chain joins TRBV7-2 and TRBJ1-5; weak D call: TRBD1 (5 bases). V was pared by 4 bases and J by 7 bases, with 14 bases between. CDR1 is SGHTA and CDR2 is FQGNSA in the germline V gene. The length of the CDR3 is 14 residues.

The sample holds a few counts of this clonotype. The chain's CDR3 is CAIRQGAYGYTF. CDR3 DNA: TGTGCCATAAGACAGGGAGCTTATGGCTACACCTTC. The chain combines TRBV3-1 with TRBJ1-2, with 7 bases that match TRBD1. Germline V gene data show CDR1 as LGHDT and CDR2 as YNNKEL (reference sequence). The V gene end was trimmed by 10 bases and the J gene end by 5 bases; junction bases not matched to a gene: 7. This CDR3 region has 12 residues.

This clonotype has more than one count but fewer than ten. This chain joins TRBV30 and TRBJ2-7; TRBD1 aligns across 8 bases. J lost 0 bases, V lost 3 bases, and 10 bases had no gene match. This CDR3 contains 16 residues. CDR1 GTSNPN and CDR2 SVGIG come from the germline V gene (reference sequence). Here the CDR3 reads CAWRSRGLGGSYEQYF. The CDR3 DNA reads as TGTGCCTGGAGGTCCAGGGGGCTGGGTGGCTCCTACGAGCAGTACTTC.

The chain joins TRBV27 to TRBJ1-1; 7 bases fit TRBD1. Germline loops: CDR1 MNHEY, CDR2 SMNVEV (reference sequence). This CDR3 spans 15 amino acids. J lost 5 bases, V lost 4 bases, and 10 bases had no gene match. CDR3 region: CASSSHRQGNTEAFF. CDR3 nucleotide sequence: TGTGCCAGCAGTTCCCATCGACAGGGTAATACTGAAGCTTTCTTT.

This clonotype appeared a few times. The J gene is TRBJ2-7, the V gene TRBV6-5; D is uncertain. The CDR3 contains 15 residues. V dropped 4 bases and J dropped 4 bases, with 17 bases sitting between them. Germline V gene sequence: CDR1 MNHEY, CDR2 SVGAGI. CDR3 DNA: TGTGCCAGCAGTTCCCCTTTGACGAGGCGTTACGAGCAGTACTTC. The encoded protein is CASSSPLTRRYEQYF.

This clonotype showed up just a few times. This chain links TRBV5-1 with TRBJ2-7; possibly TRBD2 for D (6 bases). Deletions cut 4 bases from V and 6 bases from J, with 14 bases between. The V gene's germline CDR1 is SGHRS and CDR2 YFSETQ. This CDR3 contains 13 residues. CDR3 region: CASSNPSEAEQYF. The CDR3 DNA sequence: TGCGCCAGCAGCAATCCTAGCGAAGCCGAGCAGTACTTC.

The chain combines TRBV28 with TRBJ2-7; 12 bases match TRBD1. This CDR3 comprises 16 residues. Trimming removed 6 bases from V and 4 bases from J; junction bases left unmatched: 10. Germline values: CDR1 MDHEN, CDR2 SYDVKM. The CDR3 DNA reads TGTGCCAGCAGGCCCCCCGGGACAGGGGGCGTGTACGAGCAGTACTTC. As protein: CASRPPGTGGVYEQYF.

The chain has TRBV20-1 and TRBJ2-3, with a weak D call TRBD2 (6 bases). Germline assignment: CDR1 DFQATT and CDR2 SNEGSKA (reference sequence). V lost 5 bases and J lost 1, with 16 bases in between. This CDR3 region has 15 residues. The CDR3 nucleotides read TGCAGTGCTGCCGGGGGATCTAGCGGCACAGATACGCAGTATTTT. Protein: CSAAGGSSGTDTQYF.

This clonotype was observed a single time. V is TRBV5-5 and J is TRBJ2-3, with 7 bases fitting TRBD1. Germline-derived CDR1 and CDR2 are SGHKS and YYEKEE (reference sequence). V dropped 1 base and J dropped 2; count of bases not matched to a gene: 4. The CDR3 has 15 residues. CDR3 loop: CASSLYRGDTDTQYF. For the CDR3, the DNA is TGTGCCAGCAGCTTGTACAGGGGCGACACAGATACGCAGTATTTT.

The chain recombines TRBV27 with TRBJ2-5; 7 bases line up with TRBD2. Losses at the gene ends were 4 bases for V and 0 bases for J; bases not matched to a gene: 2. The CDR3 is made up of 14 amino acids. CDR1 MNHEY and CDR2 SMNVEV come from the germline V gene (reference sequence). CDR3 in amino acids: CASSSSGDQETQYF. DNA of the CDR3: TGTGCCAGCAGTTCTAGCGGAGACCAAGAGACCCAGTACTTC.

This clonotype came up many times. The gene calls are TRBV5-1 and TRBJ2-1, with TRBD2 matching 12 bases. The trim removed 8 bases at V and 7 bases at J, leaving 7 bases unmatched. The CDR3 covers 14 residues. CDR1 and CDR2 from the germline V gene are SGHRS and YFSETQ. CDR3 coding DNA: TGCGCCAGTGGACTAGCGGGACCCGGTAATGAGCAGTTCTTC. Amino acid sequence: CASGLAGPGNEQFF.

The CDR3 DNA is TGTGCCAGCAGCTTAGGGATGGCAGATACGCAGTATTTT. It specifies CASSLGMADTQYF. The gene calls are TRBV11-3 and TRBJ2-3; D is uncertain. V was cut by 1 base and J by 4 bases, with 6 bases left in between. The germline V gene has CDR1 SGHNT and CDR2 YENEEA. This CDR3 contains 13 residues.

The chain joins TRBV27 to TRBJ1-1; TRBD1 matches at 10 bases. The germline V gene encodes CDR1 MNHEY and CDR2 SMNVEV (reference sequence). The CDR3 length is 16 residues. The J segment lost 3 bases and the V segment lost 3 bases, leaving 7 bases of the junction unmatched. DNA of the CDR3: TGTGCCAGCAGTTTGCTTCGGACAGGGGGGGACACTGAAGCTTTCTTT. This sequence encodes CASSLLRTGGDTEAFF.

The chain links TRBV28 to TRBJ2-1, with 12 bases aligning to TRBD2. V lost 5 bases, J lost 8 bases, and 7 bases stayed unmatched. The CDR3 consists of 15 residues. Germline loops: CDR1 MDHEN, CDR2 SYDVKM. CDR3 amino acids: CASSLSGLAGHEQFF. Written as DNA, the CDR3 is TGTGCCAGCAGTCTCTCGGGACTAGCGGGTCATGAGCAGTTCTTC.

This clonotype was detected only a few times. The chain joins TRBV6-5 to TRBJ2-2; D gene ambiguous. CDR1 MNHEY and CDR2 SVGAGI come from the germline V gene. The CDR3 consists of 14 residues. With 2 bases removed from V and 2 bases from J, the gap between germline ends came to 6 bases. CDR3 DNA sequence: TGTGCCAGCAGTTACGCTCCAAACACCGGGGAGCTGTTTTTT. Translation: CASSYAPNTGELFF.

In its sample, this clonotype was seen many times. The chain carries TRBV7-2 and TRBJ2-7; 7 positions agree with TRBD1. The germline CDR1 and CDR2 sequences are SGHTA and FQGNSA. The V gene end was trimmed by 4 bases and the J gene end by 9 bases; junction bases not matched to a gene: 18. The CDR3 sequence is 16 residues long. The CDR3 bases are TGTGCCAGCAGCTCCAGGTCCGGGACAGCCCACTCGGTGCAGTACTTC. Translated: CASSSRSGTAHSVQYF.

This clonotype was detected a few times. The rearrangement uses TRBV7-6 and TRBJ2-7; 7 bases fit TRBD1. CDR1 SGHVS and CDR2 FNYEAQ come from the germline V gene. The CDR3 has 17 residues. The V gene end was trimmed by 5 bases and the J gene end by 0 bases; junction bases not matched to a gene: 13. CDR3 DNA: TGTGCCAGCAGCCCCTTTAGGCCCGGGACAGACTCCTACGAGCAGTACTTC. The encoded protein is CASSPFRPGTDSYEQYF.